This is a list of T cell receptor beta chains from one sample in a study of T cell responses to AZD1222 COVID-19 vaccine. Assay used: immunoSEQ multiplex PCR; TCRdb lists only in-frame clones, some missing. The sample shows 95,000 to 100,000 clones, 89% of them seen only once. Sequencing was performed on peripheral blood, taken on day 0 of AZD1222 vaccination. The receptors originated from an adult in good health. CDR3s include the opening cysteine and the closing phenylalanine or tryptophan. The D gene is left open where the match is weak. Clone size is stated in some rows and not others, as once, few, many or a class when expanded.

d_call,clone_size,v_call,j_call,cdr3_aa,cdr3_nt
.,.,TRBV6-5,TRBJ2-2,CASSIPRGVGELFF,TGTGCCAGCAGTATCCCCAGGGGGGTAGGGGAGCTGTTTTTT
.,.,TRBV5-6,TRBJ1-1,CASSLVGRNTEAFF,TGTGCCAGCAGCTTGGTGGGGAGGAACACTGAAGCTTTCTTT
TRBD2,.,TRBV11-1,TRBJ2-3,CASSYGGSTDTQYF,TGTGCCAGCAGCTACGGGGGGAGCACAGATACGCAGTATTTT
TRBD1,.,TRBV3-1/TRBV3-2,TRBJ1-1,CASSQADREGEAFF,TGTGCCAGCAGCCAAGCCGACAGGGAGGGTGAAGCTTTCTTT
.,.,TRBV19,TRBJ1-1,CASSTPNGRTTEAFF,TGTGCCAGTAGTACCCCAAATGGACGTACTACCGAAGCTTTCTTT
TRBD1,.,TRBV6-5,TRBJ1-1,CASSYGTARDTEAFF,TGTGCCAGCAGTTACGGGACAGCCCGGGACACTGAAGCTTTCTTT
.,.,TRBV12-1,TRBJ1-4,CASSFVSPGTNEKLFF,TGTGCCAGCAGCTTTGTGTCTCCGGGAACTAATGAAAAACTGTTTTTT
.,.,TRBV7-2,TRBJ2-7,CASSLAAGSFAYEQYF,TGTGCCAGCAGCTTAGCAGCCGGTTCATTTGCCTACGAGCAGTACTTC
.,medium-sized,TRBV7-9,TRBJ1-5,CASSSEASFNQPQHF,TGTGCCAGCAGCTCGGAAGCGTCGTTCAATCAGCCCCAGCATTTT
TRBD1,.,TRBV11-2,TRBJ1-2,CASSHIKRTGNGYTF,TGTGCCAGCAGCCACATCAAACGGACAGGGAATGGCTACACCTTC
TRBD2,.,TRBV19,TRBJ2-1,CASKVLAGGRDEQFF,TGTGCCAGTAAAGTTCTCGCGGGGGGGCGGGATGAGCAGTTCTTC
TRBD1,.,TRBV5-1,TRBJ2-3,CASSPDRGGTDTQYF,TGCGCCAGCAGCCCGGACAGGGGAGGAACAGATACGCAGTATTTT
.,.,TRBV7-6,TRBJ1-3,CASSLASLGDSGNTIYF,TGTGCCAGCAGCTTAGCAAGCTTGGGGGACTCTGGAAACACCATATATTTT
.,.,TRBV3-1/TRBV3-2,TRBJ2-7,CASSQSPVGVTYEQYF,TGTGCCAGCAGCCAGTCCCCTGTGGGGGTAACCTACGAGCAGTACTTC
.,.,TRBV19,TRBJ1-1,CASSMGPYTEAFF,TGTGCCAGTAGTATGGGGCCTTACACTGAAGCTTTCTTT